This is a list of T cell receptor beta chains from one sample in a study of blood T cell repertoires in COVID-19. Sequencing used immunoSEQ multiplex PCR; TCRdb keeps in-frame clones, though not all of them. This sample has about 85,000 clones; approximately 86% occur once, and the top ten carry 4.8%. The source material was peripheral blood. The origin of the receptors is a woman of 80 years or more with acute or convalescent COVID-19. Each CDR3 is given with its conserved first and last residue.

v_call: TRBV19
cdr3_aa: CASSAPTGGNQPQHF

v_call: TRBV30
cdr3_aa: CAWSGGGRTDTQYF

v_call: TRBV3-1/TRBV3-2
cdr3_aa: CASSHGPAEAFF

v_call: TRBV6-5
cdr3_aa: CASSSGGGNNEQFF

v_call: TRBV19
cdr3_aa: CASSMSKETQYF

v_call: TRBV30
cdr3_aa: CAWTEATSGGMRNSPLHF

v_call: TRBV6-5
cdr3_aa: CASSLNRDRVFEQYF

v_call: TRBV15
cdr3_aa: CATSRDSGESYNEQFF

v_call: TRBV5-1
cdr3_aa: CASSSPDRTYEQYF

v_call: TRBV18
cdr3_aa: CASSPRSGTEAFF